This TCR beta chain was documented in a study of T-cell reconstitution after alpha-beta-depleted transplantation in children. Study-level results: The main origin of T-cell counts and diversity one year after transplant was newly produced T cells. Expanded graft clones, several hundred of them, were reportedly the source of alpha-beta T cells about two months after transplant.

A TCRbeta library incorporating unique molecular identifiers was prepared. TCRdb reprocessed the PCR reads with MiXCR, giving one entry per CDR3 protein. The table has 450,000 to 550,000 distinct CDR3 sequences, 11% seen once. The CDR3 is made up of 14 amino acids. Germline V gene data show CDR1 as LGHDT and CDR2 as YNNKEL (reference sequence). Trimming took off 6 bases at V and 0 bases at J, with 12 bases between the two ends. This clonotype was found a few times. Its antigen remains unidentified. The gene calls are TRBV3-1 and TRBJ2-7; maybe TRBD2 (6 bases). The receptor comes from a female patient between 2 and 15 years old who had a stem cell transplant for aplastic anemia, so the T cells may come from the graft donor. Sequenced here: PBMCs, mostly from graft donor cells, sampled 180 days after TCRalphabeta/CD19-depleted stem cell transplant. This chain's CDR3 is CASSHGTYSYEQYV. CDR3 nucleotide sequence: TGTGCCAGCAGTCACGGGACTTACTCCTACGAGCAGTACGTC.